These T cell receptor beta chains were read from a single sample in a study of T cell changes during pregnancy in multiple sclerosis. TCRdb keeps only in-frame clones here, not all; method: immunoSEQ multiplex PCR. This table has nearly 50,000 clones, 94% appearing once. The material was CD4+ T cells from peripheral blood mononuclear cells, obtained in the first trimester of pregnancy. The receptors here all came from a female donor with multiple sclerosis, enrolled in a pregnancy study. The CDR3 runs from the conserved cysteine through the conserved F or W. A D gene is named only where the DNA matches it firmly. Rows give clone size only sometimes, using once, few, many, or a class for an expanded clone.

TRBV6-6	TRBD2	NA	TRBJ2-3	14	CASSYLAGGDTQYF	TGTGCCAGCAGTTACCTAGCGGGGGGAGATACGCAGTATTTT
TRBV12-5	NA	NA	TRBJ2-7	16	CASGYARTRQTYEQYF	TGTGCTAGTGGTTACGCGAGGACACGGCAGACCTACGAGCAGTACTTC
TRBV9	NA	NA	TRBJ2-5	16	CASSVGPGQGRETQYF	NA
TRBV7-3	NA	NA	TRBJ1-2	13	CASSSTGQEGYTF	TGTGCCAGCAGTTCTACAGGGCAGGAAGGCTACACCTTC
TRBV7-8	NA	NA	TRBJ2-1	15	CASSLSAGYYNEQFF	TGTGCCAGCAGCTTATCGGCAGGGTACTACAATGAGCAGTTCTTC
TRBV7-3	TRBD2	NA	TRBJ2-3	16	CASSPRLAGTPDTQYF	TGTGCCAGCAGCCCTCGACTAGCGGGAACCCCAGATACGCAGTATTTT
TRBV25-1	NA	NA	TRBJ1-1	11	CASSAGTEAFF	TGTGCCAGCAGTGCGGGCACTGAAGCTTTCTTT
TRBV10-3	TRBD1	NA	TRBJ1-1	18	CAISEWPGQGAEDTEAFF	TGTGCCATCAGTGAGTGGCCGGGACAGGGGGCGGAGGACACTGAAGCTTTCTTT
TRBV27	TRBD1	NA	TRBJ1-2	15	CASSSPGQWSGDYTF	TGTGCCAGCAGTTCACCGGGACAGTGGTCCGGGGACTACACCTTC
TRBV5-4	TRBD2	NA	TRBJ2-3	16	CASSLRLAGGTDTQYF	TGTGCCAGCAGCTTGAGGCTAGCGGGGGGCACAGATACGCAGTATTTT
TRBV10-1	NA	NA	TRBJ1-1	15	CASSESTGLRTEAFF	TGCGCCAGCAGTGAGTCGACGGGTTTGCGAACTGAAGCTTTCTTT
TRBV7-7	NA	NA	TRBJ2-2	14	CASSPGVPTGELFF	TGTGCTAGCAGCCCAGGGGTTCCCACCGGGGAGCTGTTTTTT
TRBV29-1	NA	NA	TRBJ2-7	13	CSVWTVGSNEQYF	TGCAGCGTTTGGACAGTCGGGTCCAACGAGCAGTACTTC
TRBV2	NA	NA	TRBJ1-1	16	CASSEQVATRNTEAFF	TGTGCCAGCAGTGAACAGGTCGCAACCAGGAACACTGAAGCTTTCTTT
TRBV5-6	TRBD1	NA	TRBJ1-4	14	CASSSGTETEKLFF	TGTGCCAGCAGCTCCGGGACAGAGACTGAAAAACTGTTTTTT
TRBV18	TRBD1	NA	TRBJ2-7	14	CASSPGQGAYEQYF	TGTGCCAGCTCACCGGGACAGGGGGCGTACGAGCAGTACTTC
TRBV7-2	TRBD1	NA	TRBJ1-2	15	CASSLTGTENYGYTF	TGTGCCAGCAGCTTGACAGGGACTGAAAACTATGGCTACACCTTC
TRBV5-1	NA	NA	TRBJ1-6	15	CASSLAGTPSSPLHF	TGCGCCAGCAGCTTGGCCGGAACCCCTAGTTCACCCCTCCACTTT
TRBV19	NA	NA	TRBJ1-2	14	CASSIQGLPYGYTF	TGTGCCAGTAGTATCCAGGGGCTTCCCTATGGCTACACCTTC
TRBV7-2	NA	NA	TRBJ2-7	14	CASSSSPVSYEQYF	TGTGCCAGCAGCTCCTCCCCGGTCTCCTACGAGCAGTACTTC
TRBV14	NA	NA	TRBJ2-1	13	CASSRRGYNEQFF	TGTGCCAGCAGCCGGAGGGGCTACAATGAGCAGTTCTTC
TRBV25-1	TRBD1	NA	TRBJ1-2	15	CASSEPGTGGIGYTF	TGTGCCAGCAGTGAACCGGGGACAGGGGGTATCGGCTACACCTTC
TRBV18	TRBD1	once	TRBJ1-4	16	CASSPGNRGLGEKLFF	TGTGCCAGCTCACCAGGAAACAGGGGGCTCGGTGAAAAACTGTTTTTT
TRBV13	NA	NA	TRBJ1-3	12	CASSFFGNTIYF	TGTGCCAGCAGCTTCTTCGGAAACACCATATATTTT
TRBV7-9	TRBD1	NA	TRBJ2-2	16	CASSVTGGRNTGELFF	TGTGCCAGCAGCGTGACAGGGGGACGGAACACCGGGGAGCTGTTTTTT
TRBV2	TRBD2	NA	TRBJ2-3	15	CASRILAGGRDTQYF	TGTGCCAGCAGGATACTAGCGGGGGGGCGAGATACGCAGTATTTT
TRBV5-4	TRBD1	NA	TRBJ1-2	15	CASSLPDRFRYGYTF	TGTGCCAGCAGCCTTCCGGACAGGTTCCGCTATGGCTACACCTTC
TRBV6-5	TRBD1	once	TRBJ2-2	15	CASKPPTGDTGELFF	TGTGCCAGCAAGCCACCAACAGGGGACACCGGGGAGCTGTTTTTT
TRBV2	TRBD1	NA	TRBJ2-5	14	CASRRDRVWETQYF	TGTGCCAGCAGGAGGGACAGGGTTTGGGAGACCCAGTACTTC
TRBV19	TRBD1	NA	TRBJ1-3	15	CASSSGGALGNTIYF	TGTGCCAGTAGTTCAGGGGGAGCTCTTGGAAACACCATATATTTT
TRBV9	NA	NA	TRBJ2-7	13	CASSGGGVYEQYF	TGTGCCAGCAGCGGGGGGGGCGTCTACGAGCAGTACTTC
TRBV5-8	NA	NA	TRBJ2-7	15	CASSLVGGLAYEQYF	TGTGCCAGCAGCTTGGTTGGGGGCCTCGCCTACGAGCAGTACTTC
TRBV6-1	TRBD1	NA	TRBJ1-2	15	CAHSRGQGPNYGYTF	TGTGCCCACTCGAGAGGACAGGGCCCTAACTATGGCTACACCTTC
TRBV5-1	TRBD1	once	TRBJ2-2	15	CASSLQGANTGELFF	TGCGCCAGCAGCTTACAGGGGGCCAACACCGGGGAGCTGTTTTTT
TRBV9	TRBD1	NA	TRBJ2-2	16	CASSETTGSGTGELFF	TGTGCCAGCAGCGAAACGACAGGGTCGGGGACCGGGGAGCTGTTTTTT
TRBV6-5	TRBD1	NA	TRBJ2-7	14	CASHGDRGLDEQYF	TGTGCCAGTCATGGAGACAGGGGGCTCGACGAGCAGTACTTC
TRBV27	NA	few	TRBJ2-7	16	CASYRETWLSHYEQYF	TGTGCCAGCTACAGGGAGACATGGCTGAGTCACTACGAGCAGTACTTC
TRBV18	TRBD2	NA	TRBJ2-1	15	CASSPSGTSGNEQFF	TGTGCCAGCTCACCCTCCGGGACTAGCGGGAATGAGCAGTTCTTC
TRBV5-6	TRBD1	NA	TRBJ2-5	15	CASSLEQGAQETQYF	TGTGCCAGCAGCTTGGAACAGGGGGCTCAAGAGACCCAGTACTTC
TRBV9	TRBD1	NA	TRBJ1-2	14	CASSDRTGGGGYTF	TGTGCCAGCAGCGACCGGACAGGCGGAGGCGGCTACACCTTC
TRBV11-2	TRBD1	once	TRBJ1-2	15	CASSPRDRVNYGYTF	TGTGCCAGCAGCCCCCGGGACAGAGTTAACTATGGCTACACCTTC
TRBV6-1	NA	NA	TRBJ1-3	12	CAISLSGNTIYF	TGTGCCATATCCCTCTCTGGAAACACCATATATTTT
TRBV2	NA	NA	TRBJ1-2	15	CASSEALPGVDGYTF	TGTGCCAGCAGTGAAGCGCTTCCCGGGGTTGATGGCTACACCTTC
TRBV9	NA	NA	TRBJ2-7	15	CASSEGGQGGYEQYF	TGTGCCAGCAGCGAGGGAGGACAGGGAGGGTACGAGCAGTACTTC
TRBV7-2	TRBD2	NA	TRBJ2-7	13	CASSLSGAYEQYF	TGTGCCAGCAGCCTTAGCGGGGCTTACGAGCAGTACTTC
TRBV11-2	NA	NA	TRBJ1-3	18	CASSLHPGDLDSGNTIYF	TGTGCCAGCAGCTTACACCCAGGGGATCTAGACTCTGGAAACACCATATATTTT
TRBV6-6	TRBD2	NA	TRBJ2-7	15	CASTETSGGKGEQYF	TGTGCCAGCACAGAAACTAGCGGGGGGAAGGGCGAGCAGTACTTC
TRBV7-9	NA	NA	TRBJ1-2	15	CASSSEDRYNYGYTF	TGTGCCAGCAGCTCCGAGGACAGATATAACTATGGCTACACCTTC
TRBV5-6	NA	NA	TRBJ2-1	13	CASRKGIYNEQFF	TGTGCCAGCAGGAAGGGGATCTACAATGAGCAGTTCTTC
TRBV29-1	NA	NA	TRBJ1-2	13	CSVTSDTNYGYTF	TGCAGCGTAACCTCGGACACTAACTATGGCTACACCTTC
TRBV10-2	NA	once	TRBJ1-2	11	CASSQADGYTF	TGCGCCAGCAGTCAGGCAGATGGCTACACCTTC
TRBV2	NA	NA	TRBJ2-4	14	CASSELVAKNIQYF	TGTGCCAGCAGTGAATTAGTAGCCAAAAACATTCAGTACTTC
TRBV25-1	NA	NA	TRBJ2-5	15	CASSGPTVPQETQYF	TGTGCCAGCAGTGGCCCGACAGTTCCCCAAGAGACCCAGTACTTC
TRBV25-1	NA	NA	TRBJ1-5	14	CASSDYDSRQPQHF	TGTGCCAGCAGTGATTACGACTCGCGGCAGCCCCAGCATTTT
TRBV30	NA	NA	TRBJ1-5	14	CAWSTGGGHQPQHF	TGTGCCTGGAGCACTGGGGGAGGACACCAGCCCCAGCATTTT
TRBV29-1	NA	NA	TRBJ1-5	12	CSVEDRGQPQHF	TGCAGCGTTGAAGATCGGGGTCAGCCCCAGCATTTT